Listed below are T cell receptor beta chains from one sample, sequenced in a study of control samples from healthy donors and cancer patients. Libraries were prepared by immunoSEQ multiplex PCR; TCRdb keeps only in-frame clonotypes and omits some of them. The data show under 200,000 clones, with roughly 91% seen just once and 1.5% held by the top ten. The specimen sequenced was blood. The receptors were gathered from a young woman in good health. Both conserved end residues are part of each CDR3. D genes are given only for firm matches. Expanded clones are given a class, and other clones once, few, many or no size at all.

CDR3: CASSSLPGTENQPQHF; DNA: TGTGCCAGCTCATCATTACCCGGGACAGAGAATCAGCCCCAGCATTTT; V: TRBV18; J: TRBJ1-5; size: -; D: TRBD1
CDR3: CASSVDRGSYGYTF; DNA: TGCGCCAGCAGCGTTGACAGGGGGTCCTATGGCTACACCTTC; V: TRBV5-1; J: TRBJ1-2; size: medium-sized; D: TRBD1
CDR3: CASSPGTGGRGNSPLHF; DNA: TGTGCCAGCAGTCCCGGGACAGGGGGCCGGGGTAATTCACCCCTCCACTTT; V: TRBV6-6; J: TRBJ1-6; size: -; D: TRBD1
CDR3: CASSPDRRNTEAFF; DNA: TGTGCCAGCAGTCCAGACAGGAGGAACACTGAAGCTTTCTTT; V: TRBV6-5; J: TRBJ1-1; size: -; D: -
CDR3: CASSRDSSYNEQFF; DNA: TGTGCCAGCTCACGGGACAGCTCCTACAATGAGCAGTTCTTC; V: TRBV18; J: TRBJ2-1; size: -; D: TRBD1
CDR3: CASSLNRNTEAFF; DNA: TGCGCCAGCAGCTTGAACCGGAACACTGAAGCTTTCTTT; V: TRBV5-1; J: TRBJ1-1; size: -; D: -
CDR3: CATSRGLSSYNEQFF; DNA: TGTGCCACCAGCAGAGGGCTCAGCTCCTACAATGAGCAGTTCTTC; V: TRBV15; J: TRBJ2-1; size: -; D: -
CDR3: CASRGTGSSYEQYF; DNA: TGTGCCAGCAGGGGGACAGGGAGCTCCTACGAGCAGTACTTC; V: TRBV28; J: TRBJ2-7; size: -; D: TRBD1
CDR3: CASSLAGLAGRQETQYF; DNA: TGTGCCAGCAGTTTAGCGGGACTAGCTGGACGACAAGAGACCCAGTACTTC; V: TRBV28; J: TRBJ2-5; size: many; D: TRBD2
CDR3: CAYPLAGSYNEQFF; DNA: TGTGCCTACCCCCTAGCGGGCTCCTACAATGAGCAGTTCTTC; V: TRBV7-9; J: TRBJ2-1; size: -; D: TRBD2
CDR3: CASRSSGAGYEQYF; DNA: TGTGCCAGCAGGTCCTCGGGGGCGGGCTACGAGCAGTACTTC; V: TRBV28; J: TRBJ2-7; size: -; D: -
CDR3: CASSLSGTAYEQYF; DNA: TGTGCCAGCAGCTTGTCCGGGACAGCCTACGAGCAGTACTTC; V: TRBV5-4; J: TRBJ2-7; size: -; D: TRBD1
CDR3: CAISLRGYTQYF; DNA: TGTGCCATCAGTCTCAGGGGATATACGCAGTATTTT; V: TRBV10-3; J: TRBJ2-3; size: -; D: -
CDR3: CASSPDRGGGTGELFF; DNA: TGTGCCAGCAGCCCAGACAGGGGCGGTGGCACCGGGGAGCTGTTTTTT; V: TRBV3-1/TRBV3-2; J: TRBJ2-2; size: -; D: TRBD1
CDR3: CASSRTWNQPQHF; DNA: TGTGCCAGCAGTCGGACCTGGAATCAGCCCCAGCATTTT; V: TRBV12-3/TRBV12-4; J: TRBJ1-5; size: -; D: -
CDR3: CASAGTGGYEQYF; DNA: TGTGCCAGCGCCGGGACAGGGGGCTACGAGCAGTACTTC; V: TRBV2; J: TRBJ2-7; size: -; D: TRBD1
CDR3: CAISEVVDSQPQHF; DNA: TGTGCCATCAGTGAGGTCGTGGATTCTCAGCCCCAGCATTTT; V: TRBV10-3; J: TRBJ1-5; size: -; D: -
CDR3: CASSYGGSGANVLTF; DNA: TGTGCCAGCAGTTACGGGGGGTCTGGGGCCAACGTCCTGACTTTC; V: TRBV6-2/TRBV6-3; J: TRBJ2-6; size: -; D: -
CDR3: CASRTGPPTNEKLFF; DNA: TGTGCCAGCAGAACAGGGCCCCCAACTAATGAAAAACTGTTTTTT; V: TRBV28; J: TRBJ1-4; size: -; D: -
CDR3: CASSYSGYGYTF; DNA: TGTGCCAGCAGTTACTCAGGGTACGGCTACACCTTC; V: TRBV6-5; J: TRBJ1-2; size: -; D: -
CDR3: CASSPTTDSGNTIYF; DNA: TGTGCCAGCTCACCAACGACAGACTCTGGAAACACCATATATTTT; V: TRBV18; J: TRBJ1-3; size: -; D: -
CDR3: CASSIGTNQETQYF; DNA: TGTGCCAGTAGTATAGGGACAAACCAAGAGACCCAGTACTTC; V: TRBV19; J: TRBJ2-5; size: -; D: -